A single sample is the source of the 10 T cell receptor beta chains below, sequenced in a study of monozygotic twins with inflammatory bowel disease. TCRdb reprocessed the 5' RACE reads, keeping one entry per CDR3 protein, no DNA. This table holds more than 300,000 distinct CDR3 sequences. Sequencing was carried out using blood. The receptors were sampled from a human donor with ulcerative colitis or Crohn's disease, or a healthy co-twin of an affected twin (not recorded which).

This chain links TRBV12-3 or TRBV12-4 with TRBJ2-1; TCRdb returns TRBD1, unconfirmable since there is no DNA. The CDR3 is 16 amino acids. This CDR3 reads CASSPLTPGSVNEQFF.

The chain carries TRBV11-1 and TRBJ2-7; TCRdb selects TRBD2, and the lack of DNA leaves this call unchecked. Germline lookup yields CDR1 SGHAT and CDR2 FQDESV (reference sequence). The CDR3 runs to 15 residues. The CDR3 here is CASSLKGLSSYEQYF. Looking up the rest from reference TRBV11-1 and TRBJ2-7 gives the full variable domain: EAEVAQSPRYKITEKSQAVAFWCDPISGHATLYWYRQILGQGPELLVQFQDESVVDDSQLPKDRFSAERLKGVDSTLKIQPAELGDSAMYLCASSLKGLSSYEQYFGPGTRLTVT.

V gene TRBV11-2 combines with J gene TRBJ2-3; TCRdb returns TRBD1, unconfirmable since there is no DNA. The CDR3 extends over 16 amino acids. The germline gives CDR1 SGHAT, CDR2 FQNNGV. The CDR3 region is CASSLARGLSTDTQYF. Combining the CDR3 with reference TRBV11-2 and TRBJ2-3 gives the whole variable domain EAGVAQSPRYKIIEKRQSVAFWCNPISGHATLYWYQQILGQGPKLLIQFQNNGVVDDSQLPKDRFSAERLKGVDSTLKIQPAKLEDSAVYLCASSLARGLSTDTQYFGPGTRLTVL.

The J gene is TRBJ2-7, the V gene TRBV3-1; TCRdb returns TRBD1, unconfirmable since there is no DNA. This CDR3 contains 14 residues. Germline CDR1 reads LGHDT; CDR2 reads YNNKEL (reference sequence). CDR3 amino acids: CASSQLTDHYEQYF.

CDR3 protein: CASSRGLANSYEQYF. The rearrangement links TRBV3-1 to TRBJ2-7; TCRdb's assignment of TRBD1 cannot be checked, as there is no DNA. Looked up from germline, CDR1 is LGHDT and CDR2 is YNNKEL (reference sequence). The CDR3 sequence is 15 residues long.

V gene TRBV5-1 combines with J gene TRBJ2-1. CDR1 SGHRS and CDR2 YFSETQ come from the germline V gene. The CDR3 has 13 residues. The CDR3: CASSPNSYNEQFF.

This CDR3 is CASSPTFSYNEQFF. The genes are TRBV3-1 and TRBJ2-1. CDR1 is LGHDT, CDR2 YNNKEL, per germline (reference sequence). This CDR3 region has 14 residues.

The V call is TRBV20-1, the J call TRBJ1-2; checking the TCRdb D call of TRBD1 is not possible without DNA. This CDR3 contains 15 residues. The germline V gene has CDR1 DFQATT and CDR2 SNEGSKA (reference sequence). CDR3 in amino acids: CSASWTRETNYGYTF.

The rearrangement joins TRBV5-1 to TRBJ2-3; TCRdb's D call, TRBD1, is unchecked because there is no DNA. The CDR3 is 14 amino acids. Germline assignment: CDR1 SGHRS and CDR2 YFSETQ. This CDR3 reads CASSDGQTTDTQYF.

V is TRBV29-1 and J is TRBJ1-1; without DNA, the TCRdb call of TRBD1 cannot be checked. Germline-derived CDR1 and CDR2 are SQVTM and ANQGSEA. The length of the CDR3 is 12 residues. The chain's CDR3 is CSVPDQGFEAFF.